This TCR beta chain comes out of a study of shared clonotypes between healthy human individuals. Partitioning of CD4+ cells yielded a CD45RA+ naive subset and a CD45RA-negative memory subset. The V and J ends lost 5 bases and 6 bases, in that order; junction bases with no gene match: 5. The CDR3 loop spans 14 amino acids. Germline V gene data show CDR1 as SGHTA and CDR2 as FQGNSA. Assay used: immunoSEQ multiplex PCR; TCRdb lists only in-frame clones, some missing. Altogether around 2.5 million clones are present, 90% to 95% being singletons, with the ten largest covering about 0.38%. The source material was naive CD4+ T cells from PBMCs. The subset was: CD45RA+ positively selected. The source is a man aged 18 to 30 in good health. Some clones in this sample may be carry-over from other donors' samples. V is TRBV7-2 and J is TRBJ1-2, with TRBD1 identical over 11 bases. The CDR3 loop is CASSTDRGLNGYTF. The CDR3 region has the DNA TGTGCCAGCAGCACGGACAGGGGGCTGAATGGCTACACCTTC.